This TCR beta chain was recorded in a study of blood T cell repertoires in COVID-19. Study information: Samples representing acute and convalescent COVID-19 were sourced from the United States, Italy and Spain.

Produced via immunoSEQ multiplex PCR; TCRdb's table is partial and in-frame only. The sample comprises some 250,000 clones, around 85% of which are singletons, and over 3% rests with the top ten. Losses at the gene ends were 2 bases for V and 2 bases for J; bases not matched to a gene: 11. The germline CDR1 and CDR2 sequences are MNHNS and SASEGT. This CDR3 is 17 amino acids long. The receptor's source is a woman under 40 who had recovered from COVID-19. Material for sequencing was peripheral blood. This chain links TRBV6-1 with TRBJ2-7; TRBD2 matches at 8 bases. CDR3 bases: TGTGCCAGCAGTGAATTTCCCGCGGGGGGAACCACCTACGAGCAGTACTTC. Translated, it gives CASSEFPAGGTTYEQYF.